This passage covers 8 T cell receptor beta chains from one sample sequenced in a study of T cells in Graves' hyperthyroidism and ophthalmopathy. Template material for amplifying TCR beta CDR3 regions consisted of RNA transcripts. HTBI primers were used for first-round RT-PCR of the TCR CDR3. TCRdb called the multiplex PCR reads again in MiXCR, with one record for every CDR3 protein. Here the sample spans under 400,000 distinct CDR3 sequences, about 12% being singletons. Sequencing was performed on blood. These receptors all stem from a woman younger than 35 with Graves' hyperthyroidism.

This clonotype appeared a few times. Just one base apart from a much larger clone, this may be a read error. The rearrangement links TRBV12-3 or TRBV12-4 to TRBJ1-1; 8 positions match TRBD1. The CDR3 runs 14 residues. V shed 3 bases and J 6 bases; nucleotides not matched to a gene: 6. The CDR3 DNA is TGTGCCAGCAGTTTGCAGGGGGCGCGGGCTGAAGCTTTCTTT. It translates to CASSLQGARAEAFF.

This clonotype appeared many times. V usage is TRBV18 and J usage is TRBJ1-5; D is possibly TRBD1 (6 bases). With 6 bases removed from V and 5 bases from J, the gap between germline ends came to 11 bases. Germline values: CDR1 KGHSH, CDR2 LQKENI. The CDR3 extends over 13 amino acids. CDR3 bases: TGTGCCAGCTCGGGGGGGCCTGATCAGCCCCAGCATTTT. Protein product: CASSGGPDQPQHF.

Regarding this clonotype: A much larger clonotype is one base distant, so this may be a read error. No conserved phenylalanine or tryptophan ends this CDR3, so it is likely a read error. This chain connects TRBV24-1 to TRBJ1-1; 8 bases fit TRBD1. The length of the CDR3 is 13 residues. Trimming removed 4 bases from V and 8 bases from J; junction bases left unmatched: 5. In germline, CDR1 is KGHDR, CDR2 SFDVKD. CDR3 loop: CATSEPGGVEAFS. Written as DNA, the CDR3 is TGTGCCACCAGTGAGCCAGGGGGCGTAGAAGCTTTCTCT.

This clonotype was seen at least ten times. This sequence joins TRBV20-1 and TRBJ2-1; 9 nucleotides match TRBD2. Trimming removed 6 bases from V and 6 bases from J; junction bases left unmatched: 12. Germline V gene sequence: CDR1 DFQATT, CDR2 SNEGSKA (reference sequence). The CDR3 is 15 amino acids. CDR3 nucleotide sequence: TGCAGTGCCCGCCCGACTAGCGGATACTTCAATGAGCAGTTCTTC. Translating it yields CSARPTSGYFNEQFF.

As to this clonotype: An end of the junction differs from the germline gene, which may be a read error. This sequence joins TRBV5-6 and TRBJ2-2; 11 positions agree with TRBD2. The CDR3 is 17 residues long. CDR1 is SGHDT, CDR2 YYEEEE, per germline. DNA for the CDR3: TGTGCCAGCAGCTCGACTAGCGGGATACGTGGCACCGGGGGGCTGTTTTTT. This sequence encodes CASSSTSGIRGTGGLFF.

The table lists this clonotype with a few counts. The CDR3 end shows no conserved phenylalanine or tryptophan, and so a read error is likely. The chain recombines TRBV6-2 or TRBV6-3 with TRBJ1-5; D may be TRBD1 (5 bases). CDR1 is MNHEY and CDR2 is SVGEGT in the germline V gene. V was trimmed by 6 bases and J by 6 bases, leaving 18 bases between them. The CDR3 sequence is 15 residues long. The CDR3 reads CASRPVRGISQPQHL. The CDR3 DNA is TGTGCCAGCAGACCCGTACGGGGGATCAGTCAGCCCCAGCATCTT.

This clonotype was recorded a few times. This chain connects TRBV9 to TRBJ1-3; tentative D call: TRBD1 (6 bases). Trimming removed 3 bases from V and 0 bases from J, with 16 bases in between. CDR1 and CDR2 (germline): SGDLS, YYNGEE. This CDR3 spans 17 amino acids. The CDR3 bases are TGTGCCAGCAGCGCCACCGCGGACAGCTACTCTGGAAACACCATATATTTT. It codes for CASSATADSYSGNTIYF.

V is TRBV9 and J is TRBJ1-3; D gene unclear. The V and J ends lost 0 bases and 0 bases respectively, with 7 bases between them. The germline V gene has CDR1 SGDLS and CDR2 YYNGEE. The CDR3 runs to 15 residues. CDR3 sequence (DNA): TGTGCCAGCAGCGTAGACATTAGCTCTGGAAACACCATATATTTT. As protein: CASSVDISSGNTIYF.